This T cell receptor gamma chain was sequenced in a study of Vδ1+ human thymocytes. Study-level findings and limits: Despite high sort purity, roughly 21% of thymic T cell receptor delta sequences were Vdelta2. In the thymus, TRG and TRD repertoires looked highly polyclonal with Gaussian CDR3 lengths.

This clone was recorded a few times. Its antigen is unknown. Germline assignment: CDR1 EGSTGY and CDR2 YDSYTSSV. J lost 8 bases, V lost 6 bases, and 13 bases had no gene match. The CDR3 sequence is 13 residues long. RNA was extracted from the cells and then reverse transcribed. Pooled V-gene forward primers with one constant-region reverse primer generated the CDR3 amplicons by multiplex PCR. TCRdb reapplied CATT to the multiplex PCR reads. The sample lists tens of thousands of gamma-chain clones, 12% to 15% seen once, with 1.9% in the top ten. Sequencing was done on a sample of Vdelta1+ gamma-delta thymocytes from the thymus. The subset: FACS-sorted CD3+ TCRalphabeta- TCRVdelta1+ TCRVdelta2- thymocytes. The chain carries TRGV4 and TRGJ1 or TRGJ2. The sequence was obtained from a child under two years old who had congenital heart surgery. As DNA, the CDR3 is TGTGCCACCTGGACCGTGATTTCTGATAAGAAACTCTTT. This codes for CATWTVISDKKLF.